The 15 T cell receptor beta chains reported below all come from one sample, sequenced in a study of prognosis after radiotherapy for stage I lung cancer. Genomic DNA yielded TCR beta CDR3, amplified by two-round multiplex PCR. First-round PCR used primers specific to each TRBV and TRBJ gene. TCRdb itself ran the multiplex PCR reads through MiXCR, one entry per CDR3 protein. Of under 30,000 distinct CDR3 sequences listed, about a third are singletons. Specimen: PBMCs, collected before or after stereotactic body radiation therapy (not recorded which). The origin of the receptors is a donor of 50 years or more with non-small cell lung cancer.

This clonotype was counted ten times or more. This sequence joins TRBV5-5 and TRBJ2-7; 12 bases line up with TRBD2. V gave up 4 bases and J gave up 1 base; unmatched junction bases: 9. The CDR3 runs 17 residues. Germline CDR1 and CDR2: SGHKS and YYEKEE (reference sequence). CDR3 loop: CASSLPTSGSLSYEQYF. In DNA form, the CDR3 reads TGTGCCAGCAGCCTACCGACTAGCGGGAGTCTGTCCTACGAGCAGTACTTC.

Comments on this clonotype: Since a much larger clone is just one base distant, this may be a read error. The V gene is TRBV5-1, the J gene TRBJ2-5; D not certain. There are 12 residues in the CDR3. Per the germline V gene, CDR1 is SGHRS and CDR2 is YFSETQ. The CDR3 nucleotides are TGCGCCAACAGCTTCGCCCAAGAGACCCAGTACTTC. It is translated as CANSFAQETQYF.

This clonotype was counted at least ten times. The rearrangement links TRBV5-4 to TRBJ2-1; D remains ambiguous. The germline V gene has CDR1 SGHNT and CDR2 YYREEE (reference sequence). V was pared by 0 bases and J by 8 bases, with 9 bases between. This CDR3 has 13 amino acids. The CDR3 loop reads CASSLASVDEQFF. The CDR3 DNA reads TGTGCCAGCAGCTTGGCTTCCGTCGATGAGCAGTTCTTC. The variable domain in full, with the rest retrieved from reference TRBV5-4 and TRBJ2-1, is ETGVTQSPTHLIKTRGQQVTLRCSSQSGHNTVSWYQQALGQGPQFIFQYYREEENGRGNFPPRFSGLQFPNYSSELNVNALELDDSALYLCASSLASVDEQFFGPGTRLTVL.

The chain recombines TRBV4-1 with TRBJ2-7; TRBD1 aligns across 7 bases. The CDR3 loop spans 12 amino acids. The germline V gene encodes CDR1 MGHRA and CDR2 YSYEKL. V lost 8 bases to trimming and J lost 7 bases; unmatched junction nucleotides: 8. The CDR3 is CASQDPGQEQYF. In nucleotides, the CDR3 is TGCGCCAGCCAGGATCCGGGACAGGAGCAGTACTTC.

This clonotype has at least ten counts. CDR3 loop: CSVQNPDRSYEQYF. In nucleotides, the CDR3 is TGCAGCGTTCAAAACCCAGACCGGTCCTACGAGCAGTACTTC. V usage is TRBV29-1 and J usage is TRBJ2-7; D gene uncertain. CDR3 length equals 14 residues. Between the trimmed V and J ends, which lost 5 bases and 1 base, there was a span of 15 bases. Germline V gene data show CDR1 as SQVTM and CDR2 as ANQGSEA.

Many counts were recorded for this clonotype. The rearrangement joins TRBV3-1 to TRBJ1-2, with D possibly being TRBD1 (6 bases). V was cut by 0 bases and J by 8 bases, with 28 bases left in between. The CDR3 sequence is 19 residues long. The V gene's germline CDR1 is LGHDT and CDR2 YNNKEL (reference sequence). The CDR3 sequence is CASSQDVGQGPVAYGGYTF. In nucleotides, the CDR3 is TGTGCCAGCAGCCAAGACGTGGGTCAGGGGCCTGTCGCTTATGGAGGCTACACCTTC. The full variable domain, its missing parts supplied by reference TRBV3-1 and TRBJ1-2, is DTAVSQTPKYLVTQMGNDKSIKCEQNLGHDTMYWYKQDSKKFLKIMFSYNNKELIINETVPNRFSPKSPDKAHLNLHINSLELGDSAVYFCASSQDVGQGPVAYGGYTFGSGTRLTVV.

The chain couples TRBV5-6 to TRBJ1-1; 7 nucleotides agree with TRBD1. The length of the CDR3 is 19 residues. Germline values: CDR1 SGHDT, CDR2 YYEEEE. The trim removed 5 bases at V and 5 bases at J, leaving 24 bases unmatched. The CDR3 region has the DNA TGTGCCAGCAGTTCGTCCCCTCTTTTTCCGGGACAGAAGGGTACTGAAGCTTTCTTT. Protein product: CASSSSPLFPGQKGTEAFF. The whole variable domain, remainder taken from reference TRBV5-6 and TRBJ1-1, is DAGVTQSPTHLIKTRGQQVTLRCSPKSGHDTVSWYQQALGQGPQFIFQYYEEEERQRGNFPDRFSGHQFPNYSSELNVNALLLGDSALYLCASSSSPLFPGQKGTEAFFGQGTRLTVV.

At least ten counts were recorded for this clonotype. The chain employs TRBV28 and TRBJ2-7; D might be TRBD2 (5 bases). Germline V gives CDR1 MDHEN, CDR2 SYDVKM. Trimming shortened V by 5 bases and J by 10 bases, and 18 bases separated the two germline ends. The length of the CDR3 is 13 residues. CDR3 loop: CASSPYPTGEQYF. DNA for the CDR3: TGTGCCAGCAGTCCATATCCGACCGGGGAACAGTACTTC.

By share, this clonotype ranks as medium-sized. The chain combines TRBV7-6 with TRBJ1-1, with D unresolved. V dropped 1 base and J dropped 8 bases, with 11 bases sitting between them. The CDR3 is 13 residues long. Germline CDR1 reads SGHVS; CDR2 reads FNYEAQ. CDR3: CASSLGVRSEAFF. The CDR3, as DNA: TGTGCCAGCAGCTTAGGAGTTCGGTCAGAAGCTTTCTTT.

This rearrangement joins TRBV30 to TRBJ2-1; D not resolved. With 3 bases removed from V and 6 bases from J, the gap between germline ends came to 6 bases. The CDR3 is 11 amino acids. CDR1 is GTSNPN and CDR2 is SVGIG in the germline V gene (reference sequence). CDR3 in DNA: TGTGCCTGGAGCCGAGGCAATGAGCAGTTCTTC. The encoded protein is CAWSRGNEQFF.

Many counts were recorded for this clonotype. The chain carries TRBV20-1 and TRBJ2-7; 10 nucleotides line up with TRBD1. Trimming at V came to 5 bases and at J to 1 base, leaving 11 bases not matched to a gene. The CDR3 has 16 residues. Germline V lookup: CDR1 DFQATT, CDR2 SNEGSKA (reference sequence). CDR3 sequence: CSAGLRGQGFSYEQYF. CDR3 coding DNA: TGCAGTGCTGGTCTCAGGGGACAGGGGTTTTCCTACGAGCAGTACTTC.

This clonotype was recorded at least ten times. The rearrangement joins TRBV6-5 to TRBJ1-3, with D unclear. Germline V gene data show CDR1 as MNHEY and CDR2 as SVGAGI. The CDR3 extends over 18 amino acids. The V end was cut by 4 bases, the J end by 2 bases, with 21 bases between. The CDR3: CASSLSEADLGPGNTIYF. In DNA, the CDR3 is TGTGCCAGCAGTTTGTCAGAGGCGGACCTCGGCCCTGGAAACACCATATATTTT.

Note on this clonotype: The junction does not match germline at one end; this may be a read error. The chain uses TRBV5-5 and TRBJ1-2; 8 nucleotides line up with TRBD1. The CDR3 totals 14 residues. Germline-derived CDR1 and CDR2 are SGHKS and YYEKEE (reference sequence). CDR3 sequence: CASSGQGSNYGYSF. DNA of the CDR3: TGTGCCAGCAGCGGACAGGGATCGAATTATGGCTACTCCTTC.

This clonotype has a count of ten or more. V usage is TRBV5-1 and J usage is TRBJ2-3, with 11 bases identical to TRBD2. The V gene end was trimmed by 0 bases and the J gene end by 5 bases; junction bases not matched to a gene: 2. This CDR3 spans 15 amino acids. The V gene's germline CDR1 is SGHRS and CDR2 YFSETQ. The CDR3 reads CASSLASGGLDTQYF. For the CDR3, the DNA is TGCGCCAGCAGCTTGGCTAGCGGGGGGTTAGATACGCAGTATTTT.

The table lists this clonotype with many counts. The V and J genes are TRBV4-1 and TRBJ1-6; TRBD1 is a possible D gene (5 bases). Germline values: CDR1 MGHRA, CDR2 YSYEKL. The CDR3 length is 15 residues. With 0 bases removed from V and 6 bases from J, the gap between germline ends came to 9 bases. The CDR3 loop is CASSQETVSNSPLHF. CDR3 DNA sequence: TGCGCCAGCAGCCAAGAGACAGTCTCTAATTCACCCCTCCACTTT.